This T cell receptor (beta chain) originates from a study of blood T cell repertoires in COVID-19. Study overall: The United States, Italy and Spain provided the acute and convalescent COVID-19 samples. Sample material is recorded as cDNA or gDNA derived from T cells, B-cell-depleted T cells, or PBMCs.

This CDR3 region has 15 residues. Germline V gene lookup returns CDR1 MNHEY and CDR2 SVGAGI. J lost 8 bases, V lost 7 bases, and 11 bases had no gene match. Under the authors' procedure: Amplification of reference gene primers provided the estimated nucleated cell counts. Only in-frame clones appear in the TCRdb table, and some are missing; sequencing was by immunoSEQ multiplex PCR. Clonal size and the V and J genes are those of that table, whereas D and trimming came from the DNA. The sample contains over 250,000 clones, 70% to 85% of which appear only once. Seattle patient enrollment occurred during active infection, with longitudinal follow-up thereafter.

The sequence came from a human donor with COVID-19, enrolled during active disease. The donor label of this sample is uncertain. The material sequenced was peripheral blood. The chain couples TRBV6-5 to TRBJ2-1; TRBD2 matches at 10 bases. The CDR3 DNA is TGTGCCAGCACCCAAAGCGGGAGGGCCGGGGATGAGCAGTTCTTC. It specifies CASTQSGRAGDEQFF.